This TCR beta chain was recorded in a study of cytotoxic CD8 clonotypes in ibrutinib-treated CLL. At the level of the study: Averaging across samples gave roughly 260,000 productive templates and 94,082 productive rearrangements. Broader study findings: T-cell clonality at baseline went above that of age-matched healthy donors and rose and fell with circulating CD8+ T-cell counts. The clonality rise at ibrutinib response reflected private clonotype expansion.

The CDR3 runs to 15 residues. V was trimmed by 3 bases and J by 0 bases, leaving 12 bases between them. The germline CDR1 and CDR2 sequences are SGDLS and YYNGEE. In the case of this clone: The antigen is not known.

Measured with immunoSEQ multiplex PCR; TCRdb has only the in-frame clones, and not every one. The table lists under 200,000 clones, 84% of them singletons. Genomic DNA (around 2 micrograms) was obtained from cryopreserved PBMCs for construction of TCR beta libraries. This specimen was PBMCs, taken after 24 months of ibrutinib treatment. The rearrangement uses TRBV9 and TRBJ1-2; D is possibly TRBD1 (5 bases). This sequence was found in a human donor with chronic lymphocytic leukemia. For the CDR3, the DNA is TGTGCCAGCAGCGCCCCCCAGGGCGCTAACTATGGCTACACCTTC. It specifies CASSAPQGANYGYTF. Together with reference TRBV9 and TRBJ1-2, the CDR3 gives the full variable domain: DSGVTQTPKHLITATGQRVTLRCSPRSGDLSVYWYQQSLDQGLQFLIQYYNGEERAKGNILERFSAQQFPDLHSELNLSSLELGDSALYFCASSAPQGANYGYTFGSGTRLTVV.